Following are 5 T cell receptor beta chains from one sample sequenced in a study of blood T cell repertoires in COVID-19 (dated by TCRdb to about 2020). The library relied on the immunoSEQ multiplex PCR assay. The table comes from immuneACCESS by way of TCRdb, which keeps in-frame sequences with V and J called. Part of the clones is missing from these tables; in studies checked, under half for an unresolved V gene and the rest for unknown reasons. Here the sample has about 43,000 clones; roughly 85% occur a single time. Jointly, the top ten make up under 9% of the sample. Sequencing input: peripheral blood. These receptors all come from a man aged 55 to 70 with active COVID-19.

The chain is built from TRBV6-6 and TRBJ1-6; no firm D call. CDR1 and CDR2 from the germline V gene are MNHNY and SVGAGI (reference sequence). V shed 4 bases and J shed 6 bases, with 10 bases lying between them. This CDR3 contains 14 residues. CDR3 protein: CASSSLQLNSPLHF. As DNA, the CDR3 is TGTGCCAGCAGTTCTTTACAGCTTAATTCACCCCTCCACTTT.

The chain is built from TRBV5-1 and TRBJ2-5; 7 bases map to TRBD1. The junction had 4 bases not matched to a gene; V was cut back by 4 bases and J by 4 bases. Germline loops: CDR1 SGHRS, CDR2 YFSETQ. The CDR3 sequence is 13 residues long. The CDR3 is CASSPGGVETQYF. The DNA of the CDR3 is TGCGCCAGCAGCCCAGGGGGTGTAGAGACCCAGTACTTC.

Concerning this clone itself: Other DNA sequences in this specimen translate into the identical CDR3. The rearrangement joins TRBV6-2 or TRBV6-3 to TRBJ2-1; D ambiguous. V was shortened by 2 bases and J by 5 bases, with 4 bases between the two germline ends. Germline V gene lookup returns CDR1 MNHEY and CDR2 SVGEGT. The CDR3 totals 12 residues. The CDR3 here is CASSYLDNEQFF. CDR3 bases: TGTGCCAGCAGTTACCTAGACAATGAGCAGTTCTTC.

The chain carries TRBV5-4 and TRBJ2-2; tentatively, D is TRBD1 (5 bases). Germline lookup yields CDR1 SGHNT and CDR2 YYREEE (reference sequence). V dropped 0 bases and J dropped 7 bases, with 7 bases sitting between them. CDR3 length: 13 amino acids. The CDR3 bases are TGTGCCAGCAGCTTGGAAGGGGACGGGGAGCTGTTTTTT. Translated, it gives CASSLEGDGELFF.

This sequence joins TRBV21-1 and TRBJ2-1; the table's D call, TRBD2, was not checked against the DNA. TRBV21-1 is classified as a pseudogene. The CDR3 spans 21 residues. The CDR3 DNA reads as TGTGCCAGCAGCAAAGCCGAGACTAGCGGGAGGGGTTCAAGCTCCTACAATGAGCAGTTCTTC. It specifies CASSKAETSGRGSSSYNEQFF.